This TCR beta chain appears in the sequencing data of a study of T cell repertoires in cytomegalovirus infection. As for the study in general: Public TCR beta signatures provided an indication of both CMV infection and a matching HLA type.

This CDR3 is 16 amino acids long. Germline assignment: CDR1 SGHVS and CDR2 FQNEAQ. V was clipped by 1 base and J by 2 bases, with 12 bases between them. TCRdb redid the calling of the reads with MiXCR, one entry per CDR3 protein. The sample contains about 360,000 distinct CDR3 sequences, about a sixth of which appear only once. The source is a human donor in good health (CMV status not recorded). Some clones in this sample may be carry-over from other donors' samples. The chain recombines TRBV7-8 with TRBJ2-1; tentatively, D is TRBD1 (5 bases). Sequenced: PBMCs. As DNA, the CDR3 is TGTGCCAGCAGCTTAGTAGTGGAAGGGGCCTACAATGAGCAGTTCTTC. Its translation is CASSLVVEGAYNEQFF.